The entry that follows covers one T cell receptor (beta chain) sequence. Its cognate antigen is unknown. This same CDR3 is encoded by further DNA sequences in the sample. Libraries were prepared by immunoSEQ multiplex PCR; TCRdb keeps only in-frame clonotypes and omits some of them. The repertoire holds a few million clones, with more than 90% as singletons. The data were obtained in a study of shared clonotypes between healthy human individuals. V was clipped by 4 bases and J by 1 base, with 7 bases between them. The CDR3 sequence is 13 residues long. CDR1 is MNHNY, CDR2 SVGAGI, per germline (reference sequence). The study's findings and limits: Having only a few donors restricted how much genetic and exposure-history diversity was captured. It was expected that sequencing depth would affect clonotype sharing among donors. In contrast to clonotypes shared by all four donors, non-shared clonotypes had lower generation probabilities.

The source of this sequence is a young man in good health. This rearrangement joins TRBV6-6 to TRBJ2-5, with D perhaps matching TRBD1 (6 bases). The sequencing input was naive CD4+ T cells sorted from blood. Subset specified: CD45RA+ positively selected. CDR3 sequence (DNA): TGTGCCAGCAGTTCCAGGGGCCAAGAGACCCAGTACTTC. It translates to CASSSRGQETQYF.